This T cell receptor beta chain was captured by sequencing in a study of T-cell memory formation after mild COVID-19. Study overall: TCR clusters largely stayed donor specific.

A remark on this clonotype: Antigen: not known.

CDR1 is SGHRS, CDR2 YFSETQ, per germline. The CDR3 sequence is 14 residues long. V was pared by 5 bases and J by 2 bases, with 8 bases between. Libraries for TCRalpha and TCRbeta carried sample barcodes and unique molecular identifiers via 5'RACE. TCRdb reanalysed the 5' RACE reads using MiXCR and keeps one entry per CDR3 protein. The repertoire holds hundreds of thousands of distinct CDR3 sequences, with 17% as singletons. Overall study results and limits: CD4/CD8 balance held among clones contracting day 15 to 85, and later expanders leaned CD4+. What remained unconfirmed was the SARS-CoV-2 specificity of second-wave clones peaking on day 37.

Input material: PBMCs or a T cell subset sorted from them (not recorded which). The TCR was taken from an adult woman who had mild COVID-19 (a few samples of this study predate the infection). Cell type and time point are not known. V usage is TRBV5-1 and J usage is TRBJ2-6; D is undetermined. The CDR3 region has the DNA TGCGCCAGCAGAACGACCCCTGGGGCCAACGTCCTGACTTTC. This encodes CASRTTPGANVLTF.